This TCR beta chain came from a study of blood T cell repertoires in COVID-19. Per the original data handling: Reference gene primer amplification in the assay estimated nucleated cell counts. TCRdb's copy holds only in-frame clones and misses some; the assay was immunoSEQ multiplex PCR. The V and J calls and the clone size are those of that table, but D and trimming were determined from the DNA. The repertoire holds about 150,000 clones, with just under 85% as singletons. V was pared by 10 bases and J by 5 bases, with 8 bases of the junction left unmatched. Germline V CDR1 and CDR2: ENHRY, SYGVKD. The CDR3 is made up of 14 amino acids.

The sample consisted of peripheral blood. The V call is TRBV10-3, the J call TRBJ2-2; 9 nucleotides agree with TRBD1. This receptor was obtained from an elderly woman with acute or convalescent COVID-19. CDR3: CATQTGGETGELFF. In nucleotides, the CDR3 is TGTGCCACTCAGACAGGGGGGGAAACCGGGGAGCTGTTTTTT.